The 18 T cell receptor beta chains reported below all come from one sample, sequenced in a study of T cell responses to AZD1222 COVID-19 vaccine. This table comes from immunoSEQ multiplex PCR, and its TCRdb copy is limited to in-frame clones, with some not included. The data show over 85,000 clones, almost 85% seen once. Material: peripheral blood, obtained on day 0 of AZD1222 vaccination. The receptor source for this set is an adult in good health.

The chain is built from TRBV3-1 (or the pseudogene TRBV3-2) and TRBJ1-5; D not resolved. Trimming shortened V by 0 bases and J by 6 bases, and 6 bases separated the two germline ends. Germline V lookup: CDR1 LGHDT, CDR2 YNNKEL (reference sequence). The CDR3 length is 13 residues. CDR3 sequence: CASSQDLAQPQHF. In DNA form, the CDR3 reads TGTGCCAGCAGCCAAGATCTAGCTCAGCCCCAGCATTTT.

CDR3 region: CASSQDGTGANTGELFF. CDR3 DNA: TGCGCCAGCAGCCAAGATGGGACAGGGGCGAACACCGGGGAGCTGTTTTTT. The chain links TRBV4-3 to TRBJ2-2; 10 positions agree with TRBD1. J gave up 0 bases and V 0 bases, and 1 base lay outside the gene matches. Germline CDR1 reads LGHNA; CDR2 reads YSLEER. The CDR3 covers 17 residues.

This clone appeared a few times. V is TRBV2 and J is TRBJ2-1; 7 bases fit TRBD2. This CDR3 is 14 amino acids long. Germline CDR1 reads SNHLY; CDR2 reads FYNNEI. Trimming cost V 6 bases and J 6 bases; bases outside gene matches: 8. As DNA, the CDR3 is TGTGCCAGCAGGGCATCGGGGGGAGTCAATGAGCAGTTCTTC. Protein: CASRASGGVNEQFF.

This clone was recorded at least ten times. The chain uses TRBV11-3 and TRBJ2-7; the match to TRBD1 covers 7 bases. This CDR3 is 15 amino acids long. CDR1 and CDR2 from the germline V gene are SGHNT and YENEEA. The junction had 7 bases not matched to a gene; V was cut back by 4 bases and J by 1 base. The CDR3 region is CASSSRQGISYEQYF. The CDR3 nucleotides read TGTGCCAGCAGCTCAAGACAGGGAATATCCTACGAGCAGTACTTC.

This clone was seen only a few times. The V gene is TRBV7-8, the J gene TRBJ2-1, with 10 bases fitting TRBD2. The CDR3 spans 15 residues. J lost 4 bases, V lost 2 bases, and 2 bases had no gene match. The V gene's germline CDR1 is SGHVS and CDR2 FQNEAQ. CDR3 in amino acids: CASSLSGRGYNEQFF. The DNA for the CDR3 is TGTGCCAGCAGCTTAAGCGGGAGGGGGTACAATGAGCAGTTCTTC.

The chain has TRBV7-2 and TRBJ2-2, with no clear D. Germline assignment: CDR1 SGHTA and CDR2 FQGNSA. V gave up 2 bases and J gave up 5 bases, with 3 bases separating them. This CDR3 is built from 12 residues. CDR3: CASSLWTGELFF. The CDR3 region has the DNA TGTGCCAGCAGCTTATGGACCGGGGAGCTGTTTTTT.

The chain is built from TRBV5-5 and TRBJ2-1; D is possibly TRBD1 (6 bases). V was pared by 0 bases and J by 4 bases, with 14 bases between. CDR1 and CDR2 (germline): SGHKS, YYEKEE (reference sequence). The length of the CDR3 is 16 residues. In DNA form, the CDR3 reads TGTGCCAGCAGCTTGGTTCAGGGGCGTTTGTACAATGAGCAGTTCTTC. Amino acid sequence: CASSLVQGRLYNEQFF.

This clone was counted between two and nine times. The chain uses TRBV7-8 and TRBJ2-5; 8 nucleotides match TRBD1. This CDR3 region has 15 residues. The germline V gene has CDR1 SGHVS and CDR2 FQNEAQ. The ends lost 3 bases at V and 3 bases at J; junction bases unmatched: 6. CDR3 nucleotides: TGTGCCAGCAGCTTTTACGCAGGGGGCGAAGAGACCCAGTACTTC. Its protein product is CASSFYAGGEETQYF. The full variable domain, completed using reference TRBV7-8 and TRBJ2-5, is GAGVSQSPRYKVAKRGQDVALRCDPISGHVSLFWYQQALGQGPEFLTYFQNEAQLDKSGLPSDRFFAERPEGSVSTLKIQRTQQEDSAVYLCASSFYAGGEETQYFGPGTRLLVL.

The CDR3 sequence: CAIRGDRNNSPLHF. CDR3 in DNA: TGTGCCATCAGGGGGGACAGGAATAATTCACCCCTCCACTTT. The rearrangement uses TRBV10-3 and TRBJ1-6; 8 bases are shared with TRBD1. V was pared by 6 bases and J by 5 bases, with 3 bases of the junction left unmatched. Germline V gives CDR1 ENHRY, CDR2 SYGVKD. The CDR3 runs 14 residues.

The rearrangement joins TRBV3-1 (or the pseudogene TRBV3-2) to TRBJ1-1; D call uncertain. The CDR3 consists of 14 residues. Trimming took off 4 bases at V and 4 bases at J, with 13 bases between the two ends. Looked up from germline, CDR1 is LGHDT and CDR2 is YNNKEL (reference sequence). This CDR3 reads CASSPNRRFTEAFF. CDR3 bases: TGTGCCAGCAGCCCCAACCGGCGCTTCACTGAAGCTTTCTTT.

The gene calls are TRBV28 and TRBJ2-2, with 8 nucleotides matching TRBD1. This CDR3 has 18 amino acids. The trim removed 1 base at V and 1 base at J, leaving 8 bases unmatched. CDR1 and CDR2 from the germline V gene are MDHEN and SYDVKM. The CDR3, as DNA: TGTGCCAGCAGTTTATTCGGCAGGGGGCCGAGGAACACCGGGGAGCTGTTTTTT. Its translation: CASSLFGRGPRNTGELFF.

The chain employs TRBV2 and TRBJ2-3; the match to TRBD2 covers 13 bases. V was clipped by 6 bases and J by 6 bases; unmatched bases: 9. Germline V CDR1 and CDR2: SNHLY, FYNNEI. The CDR3 is 16 residues long. The CDR3 spells CASSRWTSGSRDTQYF. The DNA of the CDR3 is TGTGCCAGCAGCCGATGGACTAGCGGGAGCCGGGATACGCAGTATTTT.

This chain uses TRBV7-3 with TRBJ2-2; no clear D. The CDR3 is 12 residues long. CDR1 SGHTA and CDR2 FQGTGA come from the germline V gene. The V gene lost 0 bases and the J gene lost 5 bases, with 1 base spanning the gap. This chain's CDR3 is CASSLTTGELFF. The CDR3 DNA sequence: TGTGCCAGCAGCTTAACAACCGGGGAGCTGTTTTTT.

The chain joins TRBV16 to TRBJ1-5; D possibly corresponds to TRBD1 (5 bases). Looked up from germline, CDR1 is KGHSY and CDR2 is FQNENV. V shed 4 bases and J shed 3 bases, with 16 bases lying between them. This CDR3 spans 16 amino acids. CDR3 sequence reads: CASSPLGRDNNQPQHF. DNA for the CDR3: TGTGCCAGCAGCCCTCTGGGGCGAGATAACAATCAGCCCCAGCATTTT.

The rearrangement uses TRBV20-1 and TRBJ2-7; D possibly corresponds to TRBD1 (6 bases). V was cut by 6 bases and J by 4 bases, with 10 bases left in between. The germline CDR1 and CDR2 sequences are DFQATT and SNEGSKA (reference sequence). This CDR3 contains 11 residues. Here the CDR3 DNA reads TGCAGTGCGGGGGCTAATTACGAGCAGTACTTC. Translation gives CSAGANYEQYF.

The V and J genes are TRBV6-4 and TRBJ2-5, with D unclear. The germline CDR1 and CDR2 sequences are MRHNA and SNTAGT. The CDR3 extends over 13 amino acids. The V and J ends lost 3 bases and 5 bases respectively, with 10 bases between them. CDR3 nucleotide sequence: TGTGCCAGCAGTGAAAGCGTAAGGGAGACCCAGTACTTC. This sequence encodes CASSESVRETQYF.

The gene calls are TRBV15 and TRBJ1-6; D is undetermined. Germline CDR1 LNHNV, CDR2 YYDKDF (reference sequence). Trimming pared 0 bases from V and 7 bases from J, leaving 4 bases between. The CDR3 sequence is 13 residues long. The CDR3 nucleotides are TGTGCCACCAGCAGAGAACTCAATTCACCCCTCCACTTT. It specifies CATSRELNSPLHF.

As to this clone: The sample has other DNA sequences that encode this CDR3 too. This rearrangement joins TRBV5-1 to TRBJ1-3; D is unresolved. The CDR3 contains 15 residues. Trimming took off 0 bases at V and 0 bases at J, with 7 bases between the two ends. CDR1 is SGHRS and CDR2 is YFSETQ in the germline V gene. The CDR3 DNA is TGCGCCAGCAGCTTGGGGCAGATCTCTGGAAACACCATATATTTT. This sequence encodes CASSLGQISGNTIYF.